The 17 T cell receptor beta chains below all came from one sample that was sequenced in a study of siplizumab effects on memory and regulatory T cells. The assay was immunoSEQ multiplex PCR, and TCRdb's table has in-frame clones only and misses some. The profile shows around 99,000 clones, about 91% of them singletons. The sample consisted of Tregs sorted from blood. Every receptor here comes from a human donor in good health.

The V gene is TRBV19, the J gene TRBJ1-6; D uncertain. Germline CDR1 is LNHDA and CDR2 is SQIVND (reference sequence). The CDR3 sequence is 13 residues long. Trimming stripped 4 bases from V and 3 bases from J, with 4 bases between. CDR3 sequence: CASSRDYNSPLHF. The CDR3 DNA sequence: TGTGCCAGTAGTAGGGACTATAATTCACCCCTCCACTTT.

The rearrangement links TRBV7-2 to TRBJ2-3; D gene uncertain. The CDR3 is made up of 12 amino acids. The germline CDR1 and CDR2 sequences are SGHTA and FQGNSA. V dropped 8 bases and J dropped 4 bases, with 10 bases sitting between them. CDR3 coding DNA: TGTGCCAGCGCACAGCCCGCAGATACGCAGTATTTT. Amino acid sequence: CASAQPADTQYF.

The gene calls are TRBV19 and TRBJ1-5; 7 bases line up with TRBD1. The CDR3 extends over 15 amino acids. CDR1 and CDR2 from the germline V gene are LNHDA and SQIVND (reference sequence). The V gene end was trimmed by 11 bases and the J gene end by 3 bases; junction bases not matched to a gene: 13. CDR3 loop: CASHSGRGYNQPQHF. Written as DNA, the CDR3 is TGTGCCTCCCACTCGGGCAGGGGGTACAATCAGCCCCAGCATTTT.

This chain links TRBV5-1 with TRBJ1-2; 9 bases agree with TRBD1. This CDR3 comprises 14 residues. V lost 3 bases, J lost 4 bases, and 4 bases stayed unmatched. The V gene's germline CDR1 is SGHRS and CDR2 YFSETQ. The CDR3 DNA reads TGCGCCAGCAGCTCGGTGGGACAGGGCTATGGCTACACCTTC. As protein: CASSSVGQGYGYTF.

This chain connects TRBV7-2 to TRBJ2-5; D gene ambiguous. The CDR3 runs to 15 residues. The V end was cut by 2 bases, the J end by 7 bases, with 17 bases between. In germline, CDR1 is SGHTA, CDR2 FQGNSA. CDR3 nucleotide sequence: TGTGCCAGCAGCTTAAAGACTGGGCCGACCGGGACCCAGTACTTC. Protein: CASSLKTGPTGTQYF. Full variable domain (outside the CDR3, taken from reference TRBV7-2 and TRBJ2-5): GAGVSQSPSNKVTEKGKDVELRCDPISGHTALYWYRQSLGQGLEFLIYFQGNSAPDKSGLPSDRFSAERTGGSVSTLTIQRTQQEDSAVYLCASSLKTGPTGTQYFGPGTRLLVL.

This chain joins TRBV19 and TRBJ1-2; TRBD1 matches at 7 bases. The J segment lost 5 bases and the V segment lost 2 bases, leaving 8 bases of the junction unmatched. Germline V gene lookup returns CDR1 LNHDA and CDR2 SQIVND (reference sequence). This CDR3 spans 15 amino acids. CDR3: CASSIRNRGGYGYTF. CDR3 sequence (DNA): TGTGCCAGTAGTATAAGGAACAGGGGAGGATATGGCTACACCTTC.

The V call is TRBV7-2, the J call TRBJ1-4, with a tentative D call TRBD1 (6 bases). V lost 1 base and J lost 3, with 21 bases in between. The CDR3 has 19 amino acids. Germline V CDR1 and CDR2: SGHTA, FQGNSA. The CDR3 DNA sequence: TGTGCCAGCAGCTTAGTTGACTGGGGGGCAGCCGTGGCTAATGAAAAACTGTTTTTT. Translated: CASSLVDWGAAVANEKLFF.

This chain uses TRBV2 with TRBJ2-3; TRBD1 or TRBD2 may be the D gene (5 bases each). The V end lost 2 bases, the J end lost 2 bases, and 11 bases lay between the germline ends. CDR1 SNHLY and CDR2 FYNNEI come from the germline V gene. This CDR3 has 15 amino acids. The DNA of the CDR3 is TGTGCCAGCAGTGAACCGGGACCACACACAGATACGCAGTATTTT. It encodes CASSEPGPHTDTQYF.

The V and J genes are TRBV5-1 and TRBJ1-3; a possible D gene is TRBD1 (6 bases). In germline, CDR1 is SGHRS, CDR2 YFSETQ. The CDR3 is made up of 16 amino acids. Trimming stripped 6 bases from V and 0 bases from J, with 16 bases between. The CDR3: CASNRDGEYSGNTIYF. The CDR3 DNA sequence: TGCGCCAGCAACAGGGACGGAGAATACTCTGGAAACACCATATATTTT.

This chain links TRBV27 with TRBJ2-5; D not resolved. The V gene lost 11 bases and the J gene lost 4 bases, with 5 bases spanning the gap. Germline-derived CDR1 and CDR2 are MNHEY and SMNVEV (reference sequence). This CDR3 is built from 9 residues. CDR3 DNA: TGTGCCGCTGCAGAGACCCAGTACTTC. Residues: CAAAETQYF.

This chain uses TRBV27 with TRBJ2-7; D is possibly TRBD2 (5 bases). Germline CDR1 and CDR2: MNHEY and SMNVEV (reference sequence). This CDR3 has 14 amino acids. V lost 6 bases and J lost 2, with 14 bases in between. CDR3 nucleotide sequence: TGTGCCAGCAGGGGCCTAGGACTCACCTACGAGCAGTACTTC. This sequence encodes CASRGLGLTYEQYF.

The chain couples TRBV10-3 to TRBJ2-1; weak D call: TRBD2 (6 bases). The CDR3 runs 14 residues. V was cut by 4 bases and J by 7 bases, with 14 bases left in between. Germline V CDR1 and CDR2: ENHRY, SYGVKD. The CDR3 DNA reads TGTGCCATCAGTGGGTATTTGACTAGAAATGAGCAGTTCTTC. Translated, it gives CAISGYLTRNEQFF.

The rearrangement uses TRBV5-1 and TRBJ2-1, with a possible D match to TRBD2 (5 bases). The V and J ends lost 4 bases and 7 bases respectively, with 18 bases between them. Per the germline V gene, CDR1 is SGHRS and CDR2 is YFSETQ. CDR3 length equals 15 residues. As DNA, the CDR3 is TGCGCCAGCAGCCTCGGGATTGGGGTCCCGAATGAGCAGTTCTTC. It yields the protein CASSLGIGVPNEQFF.

The rearrangement uses TRBV6-1 and TRBJ1-2; D gene uncertain. This CDR3 has 14 amino acids. The V end was cut by 8 bases, the J end by 1 base, with 14 bases between. In germline, CDR1 is MNHNS, CDR2 SASEGT. The CDR3 here is CASGASQSNYGYTF. The DNA for the CDR3 is TGTGCCAGCGGTGCAAGTCAGAGTAACTATGGCTACACCTTC.

This clone occurred once. This rearrangement joins TRBV29-1 to TRBJ1-1; possible D gene TRBD1, 5 bases. This CDR3 is 14 amino acids long. Germline V gene sequence: CDR1 SQVTM, CDR2 ANQGSEA. V shed 7 bases and J shed 6 bases, with 21 bases lying between them. The CDR3 DNA is TGCAGCGCCAAAAACCGCCAGGGCGGCCCTGAAGCTTTCTTT. Translation: CSAKNRQGGPEAFF. The whole variable domain, filled in from reference TRBV29-1 and TRBJ1-1, reads SAVISQKPSRDICQRGTSLTIQCQVDSQVTMMFWYRQQPGQSLTLIATANQGSEATYESGFVIDKFPISRPNLTFSTLTVSNMSPEDSSIYLCSAKNRQGGPEAFFGQGTRLTVV.

The chain combines TRBV10-3 with TRBJ1-2; D unresolved. V lost 10 bases and J 4 bases, leaving 22 bases between the germline ends. Germline V gives CDR1 ENHRY, CDR2 SYGVKD. This CDR3 is built from 15 residues. Here the CDR3 reads CATLPDAVGFYGYTF. CDR3 nucleotides: TGTGCCACCCTACCGGACGCGGTGGGGTTCTATGGCTACACCTTC.

CDR3 region: CASSEVDPQPQHF. The CDR3 DNA reads TGTGCCAGCAGTGAAGTCGACCCTCAGCCCCAGCATTTT. The chain couples TRBV2 to TRBJ1-5; D remains ambiguous. The ends were cut back, 1 base at V and 6 bases at J, with 7 bases in the middle. Germline CDR1 is SNHLY and CDR2 is FYNNEI. The CDR3 covers 13 residues.